The 4 T cell receptor beta chains below come from one sample, sequenced in a study of blood T cell repertoires in COVID-19. Clones were read by immunoSEQ multiplex PCR, and TCRdb kept only the in-frame ones, dropping some. The data hold about 150,000 clones, with 75% to 90% observed a single time. The sample was peripheral blood. These TCRs come from a woman in her seventies with acute or convalescent COVID-19.

This chain joins TRBV7-2 and TRBJ1-1; D is unresolved. The CDR3 contains 15 residues. The ends were cut back, 1 base at V and 0 bases at J, with 9 bases in the middle. Germline CDR1 and CDR2: SGHTA and FQGNSA. Written as DNA, the CDR3 is TGTGCCAGCAGCTTAGGGGCACCATTGAACACTGAAGCTTTCTTT. Amino acids: CASSLGAPLNTEAFF.

The chain combines TRBV18 with TRBJ1-1; D remains ambiguous. V lost 6 bases and J lost 0, with 8 bases in between. This CDR3 contains 13 residues. The germline gives CDR1 KGHSH, CDR2 LQKENI. DNA for the CDR3: TGTGCCAGCTCGAACAGCATGAACACTGAAGCTTTCTTT. Its translation: CASSNSMNTEAFF.

This chain uses TRBV7-2 with TRBJ2-3; D gene uncertain. Trimming left V 0 bases short and J 2 bases short, with 12 bases between. Germline CDR1 reads SGHTA; CDR2 reads FQGNSA. There are 16 residues in the CDR3. This CDR3 is CASSLATAFITDTQYF. The DNA of the CDR3 is TGTGCCAGCAGCTTAGCCACAGCATTCATCACAGATACGCAGTATTTT.

This clone was found a few times. The chain has TRBV9 and TRBJ1-1; 9 bases line up with TRBD1. With V trimmed by 4 bases and J by 4 bases, 2 bases remained unmatched. The length of the CDR3 is 13 residues. CDR1 is SGDLS, CDR2 YYNGEE, per germline. The CDR3 coding sequence is TGTGCCAGCAGCAGACAGGGGGGCACTGAAGCTTTCTTT. Translation gives CASSRQGGTEAFF.